Below, one TCR beta chain is given with its context. Its antigen is still unknown. Using immunoSEQ multiplex PCR, the repertoire was profiled, and TCRdb retains in-frame clones only, with some absent. The sample contains about 70,000 clones, nearly 90% of which appear only once. This sample was included in a study of T cell responses to AZD1222 COVID-19 vaccine. Study-level points and caveats: Vaccination with two AZD1222 doses was followed by a rise in Spike-specific TCR breadth and depth.

This sequence was found in an adult who received the AZD1222 COVID-19 vaccine. The sample in question was peripheral blood, obtained 28 days after the second AZD1222 dose.

In nucleotides, the CDR3 is TGTGCCAGCAGCGTGTCCAGGGGAATTAGCACAGATACGCAGTATTTT. This translates into CASSVSRGISTDTQYF. This rearrangement joins TRBV9 to TRBJ2-3, with D maybe TRBD1 (6 bases). V dropped 2 bases and J dropped 0 bases, with 13 bases sitting between them. Germline values: CDR1 SGDLS, CDR2 YYNGEE. The CDR3 totals 16 residues.